This T cell receptor (beta chain) was sequenced for a study of T-cell reconstitution after alpha-beta-depleted transplantation in children. The CDR3 spans 15 residues. J gave up 7 bases and V 2 bases, and 8 bases lay outside the gene matches. Germline assignment: CDR1 SGDLS and CDR2 YYNGEE. This clonotype was seen more than once but under ten times. As yet, its antigen is unknown. General study findings and limits: Certain patients had high TCRbeta diversity at day 60, and it came from recipient T cells and thymic progenitors that survived. Hyperexpanded clones declined; after one year, newly produced T cells mostly supplied diversity. Several hundred expanded graft clones reportedly supplied alpha-beta T cells about two months after transplant.

During its preparation, the TCRbeta library received unique molecular identifiers. TCRdb re-called the PCR reads through MiXCR, storing one row per CDR3 protein. The sample comprises 100,000 to 120,000 distinct CDR3 sequences, approximately 6.4% of which are singletons, and roughly 25% rests with the top ten. The sequence derives from a male patient aged 2 to 10 who had a stem cell transplant for acute lymphoblastic leukemia, so the T cells may come from the graft donor. The rearrangement uses TRBV9 and TRBJ2-7; 11 bases align to TRBD2. The source was PBMCs, mostly from graft donor cells, collected 360 days after TCRalphabeta/CD19-depleted stem cell transplant. The CDR3 DNA reads as TGTGCCAGCAGCGTCCGACTAGCGGGACTGGGTGAGCAGTACTTC. As protein: CASSVRLAGLGEQYF.